This entry features one TCR beta chain sequence. It lacks a known antigen. The sample holds no much larger clone one base away, and base qualities are not on file. Enrolling through a virtual design, the prospective study's participants ranged in age from roughly 18 to 95 years and lived across about two dozen United States geographic areas. In the prospective study, participants were assigned to cohorts based on the clinical history participants reported in a screening survey and a study questionnaire. Recovered participants in ImmuneRACE Cohort 3 were defined by two consecutive negative NP/OP PCR tests, clearance by a healthcare professional, or resolution of symptoms. Each participant in the prospective study had whole blood, serum and a nasopharyngeal or oropharyngeal swab collected by mobile phlebotomists. Over an approximately 2-month period, participants in the prospective study had the option of providing additional blood draws and questionnaires. Prospective study blood samples were shipped either frozen or at room temperature before DNA extraction.

This sample was taken from a study of blood T cell repertoires in COVID-19 (TCRdb year 2020). Concerning the study at large: Collaborator samples came from the United States, Italy and Spain and covered acute and convalescent phases of COVID-19. The repertoires were released in a freely available public database intended as a resource for research on the immune response to SARS-CoV-2. The prospective study material was composed of cDNA or gDNA derived from T cells, B-cell-depleted T cells, or PBMCs. The dataset comprised deeply sampled blood TCRbeta repertoires from subjects exposed to, actively infected with, or recovered from COVID-19. Samples came from the ongoing ImmuneRACE study (first 160 participants) plus 1,254 subjects from 6 global collaborators. HLA class I and class II types, where available, came from metadata supplied by the sample provider rather than from assay-based typing. Sample metadata almost always included a de-identified subject ID, COVID-19 status, age in years and sex.

The germline V gene (reference sequence) yields PRHDT for CDR1 and FYEKMQ for CDR2. V lost 2 bases and J lost 7 bases; the stretch between them is 5 bases long. Including the terminal cysteine and phenylalanine, the CDR3 comprises 12 residues. The CDR3 DNA has 36 bases and is translated from base 1. TCRbeta CDR3 regions were amplified from genomic DNA by means of the immunoSEQ Assay, a bias-controlled multiplex PCR. Concerning the study's data processing: The number of nucleated cells in each sample was estimated from the amplification of reference gene primers within the assay. Sequence reads were collapsed and filtered to measure the absolute abundance of every unique TCRbeta CDR3 rearrangement. Productive Simpson clonality was computed per sample as the square root of Simpson's diversity index over productive rearrangements. Held by TCRdb, this immuneACCESS table contains in-frame sequences only and omits some clones. Under half of the omission traces to an unresolved V gene where checked; the cause of the rest is unknown. That table is the source of V, J and clone size, and D and trimming were worked out from the DNA. The sample contains around 310,000 clones, approximately 90% of them found a single time. The top ten constitute around a tenth of the sample.

Here is what the overall study found, with its caveats: The amount of clinical and demographic metadata varied by source and participant and was provided uncurated.

The source is a woman aged 40 to 55 who had recovered from COVID-19. The chain is assembled from TRBV13 and TRBJ2-2; the D gene identity is not certain. The sample taken for sequencing was PBMCs or T cells enriched from blood (not recorded which). The encoded CDR3 is CASSLIGGELFF. The sequence in DNA is TGTGCCAGCAGCTTAATCGGCGGGGAGCTGTTTTTT.